This T cell receptor (beta chain) was captured by sequencing in a study of OX40 agonist ivuxolimab in advanced cancers. In the study overall: Ivuxolimab was a fully human IgG2 agonistic monoclonal antibody targeting the costimulatory receptor OX40 (CD134). Intravenous ivuxolimab was administered to patients every 2 weeks at six dose levels: 0.01, 0.1, 0.3, 1.5, 3 and 10 mg/kg. Of the 50 to 55 patients in dose escalation, 19 had hepatocellular carcinoma, around 15 had melanoma, 9 had renal cell carcinoma and 9 had head and neck cancer. The dose-escalation cohort was 82.7% male with a mean age of about 58 years, ranging from roughly 20 to 80. Patients were allowed to have had prior anti-PD-1, anti-PD-L1 or anti-CTLA-4 therapy, and approximately 40% of the dose-escalation patients had been treated with checkpoint inhibitors. Partial responses were achieved by three dose-escalation patients, of whom one had hepatocellular carcinoma and two had cutaneous melanoma. Peripheral TCRbeta sequencing was intended to test whether TCR sequence diversity was altered and clonal T-cell expansion was caused by ivuxolimab. The paper reports the monotherapy dose-escalation portion (N of about 54 patients) of the phase I ivuxolimab trial. Study-wide findings and limitations: Low levels of normalized T-cell clonal expansion were also seen in some nonresponding patients. Clonal expansion of both CD4+ and CD8+ blood T cells was observed from baseline to week 6 at doses 0.1 to 3.0 mg/kg. Antigen specificity was not determined for the clonally expanded peripheral T cells. In the 0.1-3.0 mg/kg groups, partial responders had among the lowest normalized peripheral clonal expansion, particularly in CD8+ T cells. After ivuxolimab, CD8+ T cells had more expanded clones than CD4+ T cells on average.

This clone was found once. Its antigen has not been determined. No base qualities exist here, and no much larger clone lies one base off it. Genomic DNA was extracted from sorted cells for sequencing of the TCRbeta CDR3 region. The immunoSEQ Assay was used to sequence the TCRbeta CDR3 regions. The immuneACCESS repertoire file appears here via TCRdb, limited to in-frame rearrangements. These files lack a portion of the clones; in checked studies, under half of the deficit traces to unresolved V genes, and the cause of the others is not known. The sample table shows tens of thousands of clones, and 87% are seen once. The ten largest clones capture approximately 0.33% of the sample. Germline trimming amounts to 8 bases on V and 10 bases on J, with 16 as the count of junction bases outside the gene matches. The CDR3 sequence holds 15 residues, the cysteine and phenylalanine included. The CDR3 DNA has 45 bases and is translated from base 1. The germline V gene (reference sequence) gives CDR1 as LNHDA and CDR2 as SQIVND.

The trial excluded patients who had a history of autoimmune disease or who were on systemic immunosuppression. In every dose cohort, peripheral blood was drawn for TCR sequencing at baseline, cycle 4 day 1, and cycle 7 day 1. Samples were obtained from an open-label, multicenter, first-in-human phase I dose-escalation trial of ivuxolimab. Adults with locally advanced or metastatic melanoma, renal cell carcinoma, hepatocellular carcinoma or head and neck squamous cell carcinoma were enrolled in the trial. Before TCR sequencing, CD4+ T cells and CD8+ T cells were sorted from peripheral blood as separate populations.

The sequenced sample was CD4+ or CD8+ T cells sorted from blood, obtained in a trial of the OX40 agonist ivuxolimab. The sequence derives from an adult with an advanced solid tumor such as melanoma, head and neck, liver or kidney cancer. The chain employs TRBV19 and TRBJ1-2, with TRBD1 identical over 10 junction bases. The CDR3 region: CASHRGRTGGRIYTF. The DNA reads TGTGCCAGTCACCGGGGCAGGACAGGGGGACGGATCTACACCTTC.